This T cell receptor (beta chain) is drawn from a study of T cells in Graves' hyperthyroidism and ophthalmopathy. Overall study: Peripheral blood was drawn at first diagnosis, prior to all treatment. Notes on the study in general: Model predictions of ophthalmopathy came a median roughly 6.7 months before onset. Clonotypes that were expanded in thyroid above 0.001 mostly appeared in blood too.

J gave up 5 bases and V 8 bases, and 8 bases lay outside the gene matches. Germline CDR1 reads SNHLY; CDR2 reads FYNNEI. The CDR3 consists of 14 residues. The investigators amplified TCR beta CDR3 regions from RNA transcripts. First-round RT-PCR with HTBI primers amplified the TCR CDR3 region. MiXCR was run by TCRdb on the multiplex PCR reads, yielding one entry per CDR3 protein. The sample records approximately 700,000 distinct CDR3 sequences, 16% being singletons. This clonotype was counted at least ten times. Its antigen is still unknown. The chain couples TRBV2 to TRBJ2-2, with TRBD1 matching 7 bases. The receptor was isolated from a man aged 18 to 35 with Graves' hyperthyroidism. Sequenced material: blood. In nucleotides, the CDR3 is TGTGCCAGCGAGCGGCAGGGGGATACCGGGGAGCTGTTTTTT. This encodes CASERQGDTGELFF.